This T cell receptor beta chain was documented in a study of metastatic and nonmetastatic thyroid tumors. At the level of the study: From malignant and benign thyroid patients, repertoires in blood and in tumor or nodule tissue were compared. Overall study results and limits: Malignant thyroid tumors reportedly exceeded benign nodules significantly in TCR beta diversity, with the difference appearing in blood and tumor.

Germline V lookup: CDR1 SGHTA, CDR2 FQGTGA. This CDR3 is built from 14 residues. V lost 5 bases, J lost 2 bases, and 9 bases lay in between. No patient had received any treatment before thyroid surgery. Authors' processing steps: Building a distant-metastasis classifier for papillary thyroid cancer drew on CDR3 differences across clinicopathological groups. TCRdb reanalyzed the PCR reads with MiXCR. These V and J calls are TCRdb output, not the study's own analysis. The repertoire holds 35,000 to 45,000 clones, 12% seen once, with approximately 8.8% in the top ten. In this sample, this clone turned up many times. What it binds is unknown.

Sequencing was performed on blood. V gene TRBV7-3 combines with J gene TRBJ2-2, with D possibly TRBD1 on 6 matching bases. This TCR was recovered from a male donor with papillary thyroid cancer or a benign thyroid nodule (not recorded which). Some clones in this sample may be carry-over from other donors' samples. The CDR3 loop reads CASSKQGNTGELFF. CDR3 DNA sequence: TGTGCCAGCAGCAAACAGGGAAACACCGGGGAGCTGTTTTTT.